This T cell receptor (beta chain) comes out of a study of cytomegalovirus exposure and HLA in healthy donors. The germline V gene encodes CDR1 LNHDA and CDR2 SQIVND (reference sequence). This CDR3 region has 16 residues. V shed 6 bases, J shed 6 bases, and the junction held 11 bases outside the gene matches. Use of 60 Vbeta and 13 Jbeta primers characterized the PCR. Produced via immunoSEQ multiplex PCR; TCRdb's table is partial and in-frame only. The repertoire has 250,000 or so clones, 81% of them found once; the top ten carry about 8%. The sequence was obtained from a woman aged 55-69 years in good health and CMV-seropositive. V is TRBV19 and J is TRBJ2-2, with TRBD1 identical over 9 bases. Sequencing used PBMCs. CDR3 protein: CASSTQGAIGSGELFF. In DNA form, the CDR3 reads TGTGCCAGTAGCACACAGGGGGCCATAGGTTCCGGGGAGCTGTTTTTT.